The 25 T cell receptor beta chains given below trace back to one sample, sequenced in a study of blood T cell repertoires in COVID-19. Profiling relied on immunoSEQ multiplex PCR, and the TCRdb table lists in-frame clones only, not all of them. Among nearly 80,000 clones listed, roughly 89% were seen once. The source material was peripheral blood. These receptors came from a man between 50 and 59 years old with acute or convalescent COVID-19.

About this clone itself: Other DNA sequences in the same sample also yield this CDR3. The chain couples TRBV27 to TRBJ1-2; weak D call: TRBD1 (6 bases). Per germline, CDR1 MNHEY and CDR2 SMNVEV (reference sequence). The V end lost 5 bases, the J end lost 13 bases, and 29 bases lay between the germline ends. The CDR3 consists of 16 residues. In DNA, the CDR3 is TGTGCCAGCAGTCCGCCCTTAGTGCAGGGGCTACAGATTCTCACCTTC. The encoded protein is CASSPPLVQGLQILTF.

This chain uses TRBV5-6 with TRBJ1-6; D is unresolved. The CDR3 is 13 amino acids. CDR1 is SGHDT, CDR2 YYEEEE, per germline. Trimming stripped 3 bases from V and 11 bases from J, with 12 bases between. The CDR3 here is CASSSAWSAPLHF. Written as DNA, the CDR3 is TGTGCCAGCAGCTCGGCCTGGAGCGCACCCCTCCACTTT.

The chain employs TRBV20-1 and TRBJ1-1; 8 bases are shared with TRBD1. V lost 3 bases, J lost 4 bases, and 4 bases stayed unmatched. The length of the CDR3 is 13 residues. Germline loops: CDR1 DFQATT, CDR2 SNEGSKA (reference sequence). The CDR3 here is CSASNRGITEAFF. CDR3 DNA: TGCAGTGCTAGTAACAGGGGGATCACTGAAGCTTTCTTT.

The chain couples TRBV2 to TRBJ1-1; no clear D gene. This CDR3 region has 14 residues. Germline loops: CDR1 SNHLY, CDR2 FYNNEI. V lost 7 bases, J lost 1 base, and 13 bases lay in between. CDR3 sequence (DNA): TGTGCCAGCAAGTTAGACATCACGAACACTGAAGCTTTCTTT. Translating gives CASKLDITNTEAFF.

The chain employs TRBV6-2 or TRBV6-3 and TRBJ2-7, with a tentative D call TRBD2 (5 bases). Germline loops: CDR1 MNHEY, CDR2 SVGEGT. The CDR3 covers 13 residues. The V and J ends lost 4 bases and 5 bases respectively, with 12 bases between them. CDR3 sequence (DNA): TGTGCCAGCAGTTCGATCCCGCGGGACGAGCAGTACTTC. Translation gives CASSSIPRDEQYF.

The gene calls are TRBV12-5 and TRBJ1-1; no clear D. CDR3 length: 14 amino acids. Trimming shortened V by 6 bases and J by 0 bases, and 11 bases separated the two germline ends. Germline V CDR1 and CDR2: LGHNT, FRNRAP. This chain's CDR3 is CASGPTTMNTEAFF. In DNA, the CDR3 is TGTGCTAGTGGGCCTACAACTATGAACACTGAAGCTTTCTTT.

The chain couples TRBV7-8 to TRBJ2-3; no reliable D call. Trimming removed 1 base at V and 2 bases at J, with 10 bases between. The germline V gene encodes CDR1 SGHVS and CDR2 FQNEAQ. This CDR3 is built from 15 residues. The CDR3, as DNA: TGTGCCAGCAGCTTAGGACGCCAGGTCACAGATACGCAGTATTTT. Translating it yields CASSLGRQVTDTQYF.

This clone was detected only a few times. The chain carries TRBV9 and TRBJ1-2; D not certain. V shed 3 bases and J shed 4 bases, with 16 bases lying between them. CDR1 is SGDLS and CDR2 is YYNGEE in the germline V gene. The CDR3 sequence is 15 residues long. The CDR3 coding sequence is TGTGCCAGCAGCGCAGAAGACACCCCTTTCTATGGCTACACCTTC. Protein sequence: CASSAEDTPFYGYTF.

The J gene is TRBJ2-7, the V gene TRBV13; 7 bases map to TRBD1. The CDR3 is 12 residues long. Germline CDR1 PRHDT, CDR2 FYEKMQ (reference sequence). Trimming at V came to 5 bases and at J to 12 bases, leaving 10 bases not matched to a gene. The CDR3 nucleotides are TGTGCCAGCAGCCGTGGGACAGCCGTTGGGTACTTC. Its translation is CASSRGTAVGYF.

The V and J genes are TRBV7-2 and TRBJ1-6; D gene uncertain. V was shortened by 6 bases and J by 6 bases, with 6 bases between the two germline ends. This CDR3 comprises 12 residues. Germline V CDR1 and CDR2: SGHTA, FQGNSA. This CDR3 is CASRRVNSPLHF. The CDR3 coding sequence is TGTGCCAGCAGGAGGGTTAATTCACCCCTCCACTTT.

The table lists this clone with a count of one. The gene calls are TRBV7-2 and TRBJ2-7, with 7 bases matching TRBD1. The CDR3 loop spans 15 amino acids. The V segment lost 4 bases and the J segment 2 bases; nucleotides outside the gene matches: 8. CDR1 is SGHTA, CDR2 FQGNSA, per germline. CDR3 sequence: CASSWDKGGPYEQYF. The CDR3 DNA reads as TGTGCCAGCAGCTGGGACAAAGGGGGCCCCTACGAGCAGTACTTC.

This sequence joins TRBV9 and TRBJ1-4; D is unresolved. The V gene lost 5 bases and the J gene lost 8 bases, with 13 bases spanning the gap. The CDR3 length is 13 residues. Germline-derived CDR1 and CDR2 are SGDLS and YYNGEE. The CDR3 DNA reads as TGTGCCAGCAGTGCCTTGGGCGAAGAAAAACTGTTTTTT. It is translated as CASSALGEEKLFF.

The CDR3 loop reads CASSSRGPSTGELFF. The CDR3 nucleotides read TGTGCCAGCAGCTCGCGAGGGCCAAGCACCGGGGAGCTGTTTTTT. This rearrangement joins TRBV7-2 to TRBJ2-2, with D perhaps TRBD2 (5 bases). This CDR3 is built from 15 residues. Trimming removed 4 bases at V and 4 bases at J, with 13 bases between. Germline lookup yields CDR1 SGHTA and CDR2 FQGNSA.

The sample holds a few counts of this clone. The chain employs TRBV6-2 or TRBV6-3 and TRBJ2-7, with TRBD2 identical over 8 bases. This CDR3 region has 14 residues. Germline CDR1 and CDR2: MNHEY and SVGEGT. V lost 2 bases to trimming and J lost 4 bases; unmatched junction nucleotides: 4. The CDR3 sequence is CASSYRGGPYEQYF. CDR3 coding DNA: TGTGCCAGCAGTTACCGGGGGGGCCCATACGAGCAGTACTTC.

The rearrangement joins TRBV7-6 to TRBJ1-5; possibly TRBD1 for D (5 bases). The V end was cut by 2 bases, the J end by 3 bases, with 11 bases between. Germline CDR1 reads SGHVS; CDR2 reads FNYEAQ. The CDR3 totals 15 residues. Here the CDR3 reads CASSLYQGDNQPQHF. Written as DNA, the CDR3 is TGTGCCAGCAGCTTATATCAGGGTGACAATCAGCCCCAGCATTTT. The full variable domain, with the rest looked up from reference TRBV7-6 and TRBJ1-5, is GAGVSQSPRYKVTKRGQDVALRCDPISGHVSLYWYRQALGQGPEFLTYFNYEAQQDKSGLPNDRFSAERPEGSISTLTIQRTEQRDSAMYRCASSLYQGDNQPQHFGDGTRLSIL.

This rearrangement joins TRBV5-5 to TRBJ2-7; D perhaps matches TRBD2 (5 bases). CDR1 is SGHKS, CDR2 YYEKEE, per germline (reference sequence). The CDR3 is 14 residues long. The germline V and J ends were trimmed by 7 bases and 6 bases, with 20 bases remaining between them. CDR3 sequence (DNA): TGTGCCAGCTCCGTGAGGGCCAGACAAACCGAGCAGTACTTC. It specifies CASSVRARQTEQYF.

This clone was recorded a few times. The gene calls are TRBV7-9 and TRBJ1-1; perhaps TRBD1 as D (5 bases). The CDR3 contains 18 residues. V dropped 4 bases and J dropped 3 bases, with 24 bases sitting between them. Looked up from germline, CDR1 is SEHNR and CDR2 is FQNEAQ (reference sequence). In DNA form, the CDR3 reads TGTGCCAGCAGCTCTTTTATAGCCCGAACAGGCTCGGACACTGAAGCTTTCTTT. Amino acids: CASSSFIARTGSDTEAFF.

The CDR3 DNA follows: TGTGCCAGCAGCTTATCCGGGGAGAACTATGGCTACACCTTC. Its protein product is CASSLSGENYGYTF. The chain joins TRBV7-2 to TRBJ1-2; D is ambiguous. CDR1 and CDR2 (germline): SGHTA, FQGNSA. V lost 2 bases, J lost 2 bases, and 9 bases lay in between. The CDR3 length is 14 residues.

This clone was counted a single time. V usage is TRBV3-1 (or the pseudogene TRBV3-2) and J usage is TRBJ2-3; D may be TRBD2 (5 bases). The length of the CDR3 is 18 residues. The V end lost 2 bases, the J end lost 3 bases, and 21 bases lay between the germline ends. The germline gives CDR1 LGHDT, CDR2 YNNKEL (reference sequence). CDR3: CASSQWPFRAVVTDTQYF. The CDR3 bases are TGTGCCAGCAGCCAATGGCCCTTTCGAGCGGTAGTGACAGATACGCAGTATTTT.

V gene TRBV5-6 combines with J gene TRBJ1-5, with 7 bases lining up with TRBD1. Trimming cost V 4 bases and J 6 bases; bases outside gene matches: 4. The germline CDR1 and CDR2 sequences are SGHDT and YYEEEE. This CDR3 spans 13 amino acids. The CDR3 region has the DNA TGTGCCAGCAGCCGCGACAGGGTTCAGCCCCAGCATTTT. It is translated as CASSRDRVQPQHF. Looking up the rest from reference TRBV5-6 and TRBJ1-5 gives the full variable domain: DAGVTQSPTHLIKTRGQQVTLRCSPKSGHDTVSWYQQALGQGPQFIFQYYEEEERQRGNFPDRFSGHQFPNYSSELNVNALLLGDSALYLCASSRDRVQPQHFGDGTRLSIL.

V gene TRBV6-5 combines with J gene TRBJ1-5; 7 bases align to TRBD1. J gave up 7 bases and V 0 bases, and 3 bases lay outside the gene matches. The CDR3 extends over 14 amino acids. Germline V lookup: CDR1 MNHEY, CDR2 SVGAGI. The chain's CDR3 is CASSYSTGNQPQHF. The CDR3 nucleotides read TGTGCCAGCAGTTACTCGACAGGGAACCAGCCCCAGCATTTT.

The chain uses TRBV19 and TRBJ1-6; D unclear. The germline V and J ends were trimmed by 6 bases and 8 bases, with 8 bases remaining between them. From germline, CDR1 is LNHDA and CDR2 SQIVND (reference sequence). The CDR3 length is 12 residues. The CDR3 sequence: CASRFRDSPLHF. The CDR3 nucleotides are TGTGCCAGTAGGTTTCGGGATTCACCCCTCCACTTT.

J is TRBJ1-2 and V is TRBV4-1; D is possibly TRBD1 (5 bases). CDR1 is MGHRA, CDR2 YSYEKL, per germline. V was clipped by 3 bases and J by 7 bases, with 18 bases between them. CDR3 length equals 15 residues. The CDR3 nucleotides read TGCGCCAGCAGCCAGAGGATCGACAGAGGCCTTGGCTACACCTTC. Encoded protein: CASSQRIDRGLGYTF.

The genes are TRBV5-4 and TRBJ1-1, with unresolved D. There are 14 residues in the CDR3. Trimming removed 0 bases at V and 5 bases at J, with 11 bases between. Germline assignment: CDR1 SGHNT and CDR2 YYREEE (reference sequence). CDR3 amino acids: CASSLGIPGTEAFF. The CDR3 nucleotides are TGTGCCAGCAGCTTGGGTATACCCGGGACTGAAGCTTTCTTT.

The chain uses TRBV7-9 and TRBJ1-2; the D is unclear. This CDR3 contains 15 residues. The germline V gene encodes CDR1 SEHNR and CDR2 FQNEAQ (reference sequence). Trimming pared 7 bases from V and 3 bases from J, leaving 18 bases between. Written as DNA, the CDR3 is TGTGCCAGCATCCCGGGCGGACTTAATTACTATGGCTACACCTTC. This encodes CASIPGGLNYYGYTF.